The 20 T cell receptor beta chains below were found in one sample sequenced in a study of identical twins. One entry per CDR3 protein results from TCRdb running MiXCR on the 5' RACE reads. Among about 900,000 distinct CDR3 sequences listed, about 12% were seen once. The same data also contributed to another study, on yellow fever vaccine responses in identical twins.

Specimen: PBMCs. These receptors came from a woman in her late teens or twenties in good health.

In this sample, this clonotype turned up many times. The V and J genes are TRBV4-1 and TRBJ2-2, with D perhaps TRBD1 (6 bases). Deletions cut 3 bases from V and 5 bases from J, with 13 bases between. CDR1 is MGHRA, CDR2 YSYEKL, per germline. The CDR3 loop spans 15 amino acids. The chain's CDR3 is CASSQGARGTGELFF. As DNA, the CDR3 is TGCGCCAGCAGCCAGGGGGCGAGGGGAACCGGGGAGCTGTTTTTT.

This clonotype has just a few counts. This chain joins TRBV24-1 and TRBJ2-1; D is uncertain. Germline CDR1 reads KGHDR; CDR2 reads SFDVKD. The ends were cut back, 2 bases at V and 10 bases at J, with 26 bases in the middle. This CDR3 comprises 18 residues. This chain's CDR3 is CATSDSIHGYGLSSEQFF. In DNA, the CDR3 is TGTGCCACCAGTGATTCTATACACGGGTATGGCCTTTCCTCCGAGCAGTTCTTC.

In the case of this clonotype: The junction differs from germline at one of its ends, possibly a read error. The CDR3 is CSASGERDRPGLGRF. CDR3 nucleotide sequence: TGCAGTGCTAGTGGGGAGCGGGACAGACCCGGCCTTGGACGGTTC. The rearrangement links TRBV20-1 to TRBJ2-1; D may match TRBD1 or TRBD2 (7 bases each). CDR1 is DFQATT, CDR2 SNEGSKA, per germline (reference sequence). The CDR3 has 15 residues.

This sequence joins TRBV29-1 and TRBJ2-1, with D unresolved. CDR3 size: 16 residues. Per germline, CDR1 SQVTM and CDR2 ANQGSEA. The V and J ends lost 4 bases and 4 bases respectively, with 20 bases between them. The CDR3 region is CSVVKLDPQTYNEQFF. The DNA of the CDR3 is TGCAGCGTTGTGAAATTGGACCCTCAAACGTACAATGAGCAGTTCTTC.

The chain combines TRBV7-7 with TRBJ2-7; 7 bases agree with TRBD2. The V gene end was trimmed by 0 bases and the J gene end by 4 bases; junction bases not matched to a gene: 6. Germline V lookup: CDR1 SSHAT, CDR2 FNYEAQ (reference sequence). The CDR3 consists of 15 residues. The CDR3 region has the DNA TGTGCCAGCAGCTTAGCGGCGGGGGAGGGTTACGAGCAGTACTTC. Amino acids: CASSLAAGEGYEQYF.

There are a few counts of this clonotype. The rearrangement joins TRBV2 to TRBJ2-2; tentative D call: TRBD1 (5 bases). This CDR3 contains 15 residues. The ends were cut back, 5 bases at V and 5 bases at J, with 15 bases in the middle. Germline CDR1 SNHLY, CDR2 FYNNEI. In nucleotides, the CDR3 is TGTGCCAGCAGTCTTACCCCAGGGATAACCGGGGAGCTGTTTTTT. It translates to CASSLTPGITGELFF. The variable domain in full, with the rest retrieved from reference TRBV2 and TRBJ2-2, is EPEVTQTPSHQVTQMGQEVILRCVPISNHLYFYWYRQILGQKVEFLVSFYNNEISEKSEIFDDQFSVERPDGSNFTLKIRSTKLEDSAMYFCASSLTPGITGELFFGEGSRLTVL.

There are many counts of this clonotype. The rearrangement links TRBV3-1 to TRBJ2-5; maybe TRBD2 (5 bases). The V end lost 4 bases, the J end lost 0 bases, and 15 bases lay between the germline ends. The CDR3 has 16 amino acids. Germline CDR1 reads LGHDT; CDR2 reads YNNKEL (reference sequence). CDR3 in amino acids: CASSPHSGGYQETQYF. CDR3 coding DNA: TGTGCCAGCAGCCCCCACAGCGGAGGATACCAAGAGACCCAGTACTTC.

This clonotype was observed at least ten times. The chain combines TRBV12-3 or TRBV12-4 with TRBJ2-2; perhaps TRBD2 as D (5 bases). The CDR3 is made up of 16 amino acids. V was cut by 1 base and J by 6 bases, with 15 bases left in between. The CDR3 loop reads CASSLGFRGSPGELFF. DNA for the CDR3: TGTGCCAGCAGTTTAGGATTTCGAGGGTCCCCCGGGGAGCTGTTTTTT.

There are a few counts of this clonotype. This sequence joins TRBV7-9 and TRBJ2-3; TRBD2 agrees at 10 bases. This CDR3 has 17 amino acids. V lost 1 base and J lost 4; bases outside the gene matches: 8. Germline lookup yields CDR1 SEHNR and CDR2 FQNEAQ (reference sequence). CDR3 sequence reads: CASSLGGPGLAPDTQYF. In DNA form, the CDR3 reads TGTGCCAGCAGCTTAGGGGGGCCGGGACTAGCGCCAGATACGCAGTATTTT.

This clonotype was counted between two and nine times. The V gene is TRBV4-1, the J gene TRBJ2-2, with D uncertain. Trimming removed 2 bases at V and 3 bases at J, with 10 bases between. This CDR3 is built from 15 residues. CDR1 and CDR2 from the germline V gene are MGHRA and YSYEKL. The CDR3 coding sequence is TGCGCCAGCAGCCAAATGGGAAGGGACACCGGGGAGCTGTTTTTT. Its protein product is CASSQMGRDTGELFF.

The chain uses TRBV12-3 or TRBV12-4 and TRBJ1-4; 7 positions match TRBD1. The CDR3 covers 15 residues. Trimming took 6 bases from V and 4 from J; bases not matched to a gene: 8. This CDR3 is CASRSRGTVNEKLFF. The CDR3 coding sequence is TGTGCCAGCAGATCTAGAGGGACAGTTAATGAAAAACTGTTTTTT.

The V gene is TRBV20-1, the J gene TRBJ1-5; D call uncertain. This CDR3 has 15 amino acids. Trimming cost V 0 bases and J 0 bases, with 9 bases left between them. Germline values: CDR1 DFQATT, CDR2 SNEGSKA (reference sequence). CDR3 nucleotide sequence: TGCAGTGCTAGAGATCGGGTTTATAGCAATCAGCCCCAGCATTTT. Translating gives CSARDRVYSNQPQHF.

This clonotype was counted only a few times. This chain uses TRBV5-6 with TRBJ1-1; D remains ambiguous. Trimming took 7 bases from V and 10 from J, leaving 17 bases between them. CDR1 SGHDT and CDR2 YYEEEE come from the germline V gene. The CDR3 spans 12 residues. The CDR3 spells CASVREGSRAFF. The CDR3 bases are TGTGCCAGCGTCCGAGAAGGGAGTCGAGCTTTCTTT.

There are a few counts of this clonotype. J is TRBJ2-1 and V is TRBV20-1; the D gene is possibly TRBD1 (6 bases). This CDR3 comprises 14 residues. Trimming pared 6 bases from V and 0 bases from J, leaving 12 bases between. Germline V gene sequence: CDR1 DFQATT, CDR2 SNEGSKA (reference sequence). DNA for the CDR3: TGCAGTGCACTTGACAGGTACTCCTACAATGAGCAGTTCTTC. It translates to CSALDRYSYNEQFF.

V gene TRBV24-1 combines with J gene TRBJ2-1; 13 bases are shared with TRBD2. Germline CDR1 KGHDR, CDR2 SFDVKD. The CDR3 contains 15 residues. After removal of 4 bases from V and 10 bases from J, the junction contained 6 bases not matched to a gene. The CDR3 region is CATSDQGTSGAEQFF. CDR3 nucleotides: TGTGCCACCAGTGACCAAGGGACTAGCGGGGCCGAGCAGTTCTTC.

This chain's CDR3 is CASRGTSNTGELFF. DNA for the CDR3: TGTGCCAGCAGGGGCACTTCGAACACCGGGGAGCTGTTTTTT. The gene calls are TRBV7-2 and TRBJ2-2; D call uncertain. V was trimmed by 6 bases and J by 0 bases, leaving 8 bases between them. The length of the CDR3 is 14 residues. Germline assignment: CDR1 SGHTA and CDR2 FQGNSA.

The table lists this clonotype with a few counts. CDR3 in amino acids: CASSRQETSYEQYF. For the CDR3, the DNA is TGTGCCAGCAGCCGACAGGAGACCTCCTACGAGCAGTACTTC. The gene calls are TRBV11-3 and TRBJ2-7, with a possible D match to TRBD1 (6 bases). V gave up 5 bases and J gave up 0 bases, with 11 bases separating them. Germline values: CDR1 SGHNT, CDR2 YENEEA. The CDR3 has 14 residues.

This clonotype has more than one count but fewer than ten. V is TRBV4-1 and J is TRBJ2-3; TRBD2 matches 13 bases. Germline assignment: CDR1 MGHRA and CDR2 YSYEKL. V lost 2 bases to trimming and J lost 6 bases; unmatched junction nucleotides: 8. The CDR3 contains 17 residues. In DNA form, the CDR3 reads TGCGCCAGCAGCCAACAGACTAGCGGGGGGTTTGTGGATACGCAGTATTTT. Translated, it gives CASSQQTSGGFVDTQYF.

This chain links TRBV19 with TRBJ2-1, with 9 bases matching TRBD2. The CDR3 length is 15 residues. CDR1 and CDR2 (germline): LNHDA, SQIVND (reference sequence). V shed 6 bases and J 7 bases; nucleotides not matched to a gene: 10. This CDR3 is CASRGYLAGNNEQFF. Here the CDR3 DNA reads TGTGCCAGTAGGGGTTACCTAGCGGGGAATAATGAGCAGTTCTTC.

This CDR3 is CASSPLYWDREAAGELFF. The DNA of the CDR3 is TGTGCCAGCAGCCCCCTTTATTGGGATCGGGAAGCCGCCGGGGAGCTGTTTTTT. The V call is TRBV11-1, the J call TRBJ2-2; D might be TRBD2 (5 bases). Trimming stripped 5 bases from V and 6 bases from J, with 25 bases between. The CDR3 loop spans 18 amino acids. Germline-derived CDR1 and CDR2 are SGHAT and FQDESV (reference sequence).